These 28 T cell receptor beta chains share one sample of origin, sequenced in a study of beta chain features in type 1 diabetes (dated by TCRdb to the late 2010s). General conclusions and limits of the study: Type 1 diabetes patients showed a moderate but significant shortening of TCRB CDR3 length in all four CD4+ subsets.

Libraries were built with the immunoSEQ multiplex PCR assay. The High Capacity cDNA Reverse Transcription Kit was used to reverse transcribe all of the isolated RNA, meaning that expressed TCRB transcripts were what got sequenced. Here the immuneACCESS table is served through TCRdb, limited to in-frame sequences with V and J called. Missing clones are a known gap in these copies; in checked studies unresolved V genes cover under half, and the rest lacks a known reason. The sample yields around 250,000 clones; roughly 14% were counted once. Approximately 0.018% of the sample is held by the ten biggest clonotypes. These receptors' antigens are unknown. The sample taken for sequencing was naive CD4+ T cells from blood. This sample's cell subset or site label indicates: true naive CD4+ T cells. These receptors were obtained from a man in his thirties or forties with type 1 diabetes.

This clone was counted only a few times. The chain uses TRBV6-5 and TRBJ1-1; 7 bases match TRBD1. There are 14 residues in the CDR3. Germline V CDR1 and CDR2: MNHEY, SVGAGI. The V and J ends lost 5 bases and 0 bases, in that order; junction bases with no gene match: 3. CDR3 sequence reads: CASSPDRVNTEAFF. CDR3 coding DNA: TGTGCCAGCAGTCCCGACAGGGTGAACACTGAAGCTTTCTTT.

Only a few counts were recorded for this clone. The V and J genes are TRBV6-5 and TRBJ2-5; D might be TRBD2 (6 bases). V shed 5 bases and J shed 5 bases, with 9 bases lying between them. The CDR3 has 12 amino acids. Germline lookup yields CDR1 MNHEY and CDR2 SVGAGI. The CDR3 nucleotides are TGTGCCAGCAGTGTGGCGGGGGAGACCCAGTACTTC. Its translation: CASSVAGETQYF.

The CDR3 here is CASSLVGANTGELFF. The CDR3 coding sequence is TGCGCCAGCAGCTTGGTCGGAGCGAACACCGGGGAGCTGTTTTTT. The chain couples TRBV5-1 to TRBJ2-2; no firm D call. The germline V gene encodes CDR1 SGHRS and CDR2 YFSETQ. The CDR3 is made up of 15 amino acids. V was cut by 0 bases and J by 0 bases, with 6 bases left in between.

CDR3 nucleotide sequence: TGTGCCAGCAGCGTAGATTGGACGGGGGTAACCTACAATGAGCAGTTCTTC. Residues: CASSVDWTGVTYNEQFF. The gene calls are TRBV9 and TRBJ2-1, with D possibly being TRBD2 (6 bases). Per germline, CDR1 SGDLS and CDR2 YYNGEE. Trimming removed 0 bases from V and 2 bases from J, with 15 bases in between. The CDR3 covers 17 residues.

This sequence joins TRBV6-5 and TRBJ2-7; 7 nucleotides align to TRBD2. Trimming took 2 bases from V and 7 from J; bases not matched to a gene: 14. The germline V gene encodes CDR1 MNHEY and CDR2 SVGAGI. The CDR3 covers 16 residues. CDR3 bases: TGTGCCAGCAGTTACGATGGTCGAGGGCGGGGAGGGGAGCAGTACTTC. Its translation is CASSYDGRGRGGEQYF.

This chain connects TRBV5-1 to TRBJ2-3; 8 bases line up with TRBD2. Germline V gene data show CDR1 as SGHRS and CDR2 as YFSETQ. V gave up 0 bases and J gave up 4 bases; unmatched junction bases: 7. The CDR3 is 16 amino acids. The CDR3: CASSLGGTSGSDTQYF. CDR3 DNA sequence: TGCGCCAGCAGCTTGGGCGGGACTAGTGGGTCAGATACGCAGTATTTT.

In this sample, this clone turned up a few times. The rearrangement links TRBV5-1 to TRBJ1-1; D is unresolved. Germline-derived CDR1 and CDR2 are SGHRS and YFSETQ. The CDR3 length is 15 residues. V shed 0 bases and J shed 0 bases, with 9 bases lying between them. CDR3 sequence reads: CASSLAGGMNTEAFF. As DNA, the CDR3 is TGCGCCAGCAGCTTGGCCGGAGGGATGAACACTGAAGCTTTCTTT.

This clone occurred a few times. This chain links TRBV11-2 with TRBJ2-7; D perhaps matches TRBD2 (7 bases). V lost 1 base and J lost 2, with 15 bases in between. Germline lookup yields CDR1 SGHAT and CDR2 FQNNGV. There are 16 residues in the CDR3. Here the CDR3 DNA reads TGTGCCAGCAGCTTAGGGGGGCCTAGCGGTACCTACGAGCAGTACTTC. It codes for CASSLGGPSGTYEQYF.

This clone was counted a single time. The rearrangement links TRBV5-6 to TRBJ1-3; a weak D match, TRBD1 (5 bases). The V gene lost 0 bases and the J gene lost 0 bases, with 10 bases spanning the gap. Germline assignment: CDR1 SGHDT and CDR2 YYEEEE. CDR3 length equals 16 residues. The DNA for the CDR3 is TGTGCCAGCAGCTTGGAGGTAGGGGCCTCTGGAAACACCATATATTTT. It translates to CASSLEVGASGNTIYF.

The chain joins TRBV2 to TRBJ2-1; D is possibly TRBD1 (5 bases). CDR3 size: 13 residues. V was clipped by 6 bases and J by 2 bases, with 8 bases between them. CDR1 and CDR2 from the germline V gene are SNHLY and FYNNEI. The CDR3 DNA follows: TGTGCCAGCAGGCAGGGTACCTACAATGAGCAGTTCTTC. Its protein product is CASRQGTYNEQFF.

The chain employs TRBV15 and TRBJ1-1; 7 bases map to TRBD1. Germline CDR1 reads LNHNV; CDR2 reads YYDKDF (reference sequence). Trimming at V came to 2 bases and at J to 1 base, leaving 7 bases not matched to a gene. This CDR3 is 16 amino acids long. CDR3 nucleotide sequence: TGTGCCACCAGCAGAAAACCGACAGGGAGGAACACTGAAGCTTTCTTT. This translates into CATSRKPTGRNTEAFF.

This clone has a handful of counts. The chain combines TRBV5-4 with TRBJ2-2; 7 nucleotides agree with TRBD2. The CDR3 covers 16 residues. Trimming cost V 0 bases and J 4 bases; bases outside gene matches: 6. CDR1 and CDR2 (germline): SGHNT, YYREEE (reference sequence). CDR3 DNA: TGTGCCAGCAGCTTGGAAGGGAGGGTGACCACCGGGGAGCTGTTTTTT. It codes for CASSLEGRVTTGELFF.

This clone was counted between two and nine times. The chain is built from TRBV5-4 and TRBJ2-5; 7 bases are shared with TRBD2. V shed 0 bases and J 3 bases; nucleotides not matched to a gene: 5. Germline values: CDR1 SGHNT, CDR2 YYREEE (reference sequence). The CDR3 is 15 residues long. The CDR3 loop reads CASSLGLAAEETQYF. The DNA of the CDR3 is TGTGCCAGCAGCTTGGGTCTAGCGGCAGAAGAGACCCAGTACTTC. The whole variable domain, filled in from reference TRBV5-4 and TRBJ2-5, reads ETGVTQSPTHLIKTRGQQVTLRCSSQSGHNTVSWYQQALGQGPQFIFQYYREEENGRGNFPPRFSGLQFPNYSSELNVNALELDDSALYLCASSLGLAAEETQYFGPGTRLLVL.

This clone was counted only a few times. This chain links TRBV4-2 with TRBJ2-7; D gene ambiguous. V was shortened by 0 bases and J by 6 bases, with 12 bases between the two germline ends. CDR3 length equals 14 residues. Germline-derived CDR1 and CDR2 are LGHNA and YNFKEQ. The CDR3 DNA follows: TGTGCCAGCAGCCAAGATCGGGTTCTTCGCGAGCAGTACTTC. This sequence encodes CASSQDRVLREQYF.

The rearrangement links TRBV10-3 to TRBJ1-5; a possible D gene is TRBD1 (5 bases). CDR1 and CDR2 (germline): ENHRY, SYGVKD. V was pared by 2 bases and J by 1 base, with 9 bases between. The CDR3 covers 15 residues. The DNA of the CDR3 is TGTGCCATCAGTGAGCAGGGTCTGAGCAATCAGCCCCAGCATTTT. Encoded protein: CAISEQGLSNQPQHF.

This clone was seen only a few times. The V gene is TRBV29-1, the J gene TRBJ1-4; 10 nucleotides align to TRBD1. The CDR3 sequence is 11 residues long. Germline V gives CDR1 SQVTM, CDR2 ANQGSEA. V gave up 6 bases and J gave up 8 bases; unmatched junction bases: 0. CDR3 nucleotides: TGCAGCGTGGGACAGGGGGAAAAACTGTTTTTT. It specifies CSVGQGEKLFF.

This clone appeared a few times. The chain links TRBV9 to TRBJ2-7, with D maybe TRBD2 (5 bases). Trimming stripped 0 bases from V and 4 bases from J, with 14 bases between. Looked up from germline, CDR1 is SGDLS and CDR2 is YYNGEE. The CDR3 spans 15 residues. The CDR3 spells CASSVDERSLYEQYF. For the CDR3, the DNA is TGTGCCAGCAGCGTAGACGAGCGGAGCTTATACGAGCAGTACTTC.

This clone was seen more than once but under ten times. The chain employs TRBV29-1 and TRBJ1-2, with 7 positions matching TRBD1. Germline CDR1 and CDR2: SQVTM and ANQGSEA. This CDR3 has 12 amino acids. V shed 4 bases, J shed 10 bases, and the junction held 9 bases outside the gene matches. CDR3 sequence (DNA): TGCAGCGTTGTGGTACAGGGGATAGTCTACACCTTC. This encodes CSVVVQGIVYTF.

CDR3 sequence reads: CASSLVSGGRPYNEQFF. CDR3 DNA: TGTGCCAGCAGCTTAGTATCGGGCGGGAGACCCTACAATGAGCAGTTCTTC. The chain uses TRBV7-2 and TRBJ2-1; 7 bases line up with TRBD2. The CDR3 consists of 17 residues. CDR1 is SGHTA, CDR2 FQGNSA, per germline. V lost 1 base, J lost 2 bases, and 8 bases stayed unmatched.

The chain is built from TRBV5-6 and TRBJ1-2; TRBD1 is a possible D gene (6 bases). V was trimmed by 4 bases and J by 2 bases, leaving 12 bases between them. Looked up from germline, CDR1 is SGHDT and CDR2 is YYEEEE. The CDR3 runs to 14 residues. This CDR3 is CASSLQGTNYGYTF. CDR3 sequence (DNA): TGTGCCAGCAGCCTACAGGGCACCAACTATGGCTACACCTTC.

The chain has TRBV5-1 and TRBJ2-7; D perhaps matches TRBD2 (7 bases). The germline V and J ends were trimmed by 1 base and 2 bases, with 13 bases remaining between them. Germline V gene data show CDR1 as SGHRS and CDR2 as YFSETQ. This CDR3 contains 15 residues. CDR3 sequence reads: CASSLLVGGAYEQYF. The CDR3 DNA reads as TGCGCCAGCAGCTTGTTGGTAGGGGGGGCCTACGAGCAGTACTTC.

The chain uses TRBV30 and TRBJ2-1; TRBD2 aligns across 8 bases. This CDR3 has 16 amino acids. CDR1 is GTSNPN, CDR2 SVGIG, per germline (reference sequence). The V and J ends lost 0 bases and 5 bases, in that order; junction bases with no gene match: 9. As DNA, the CDR3 is TGTGCCTGGAGTGTACATTCCGGACTAGCTGACAATGAGCAGTTCTTC. It is translated as CAWSVHSGLADNEQFF. Supplemented by reference TRBV30 and TRBJ2-1, the full variable domain reads SQTIHQWPATLVQPVGSPLSLECTVEGTSNPNLYWYRQAAGRGLQLLFYSVGIGQISSEVPQNLSASRPQDRQFILSSKKLLLSDSGFYLCAWSVHSGLADNEQFFGPGTRLTVL.

This clone was counted a few times. The chain has TRBV5-4 and TRBJ1-6; tentative D call: TRBD1 (5 bases). Trimming removed 2 bases at V and 7 bases at J, with 10 bases between. This CDR3 comprises 14 residues. Germline assignment: CDR1 SGHNT and CDR2 YYREEE (reference sequence). CDR3 sequence (DNA): TGTGCCAGCAGCTTCGAAACAGGAAATTCACCCCTCCACTTT. Translation gives CASSFETGNSPLHF.

This clone was seen a few times. The chain links TRBV10-2 to TRBJ2-2; weak D call: TRBD1 (6 bases). Germline V gene lookup returns CDR1 WSHSY and CDR2 SAAADI. CDR3 size: 14 residues. Trimming took off 7 bases at V and 0 bases at J, with 9 bases between the two ends. CDR3 region: CASTGQPNTGELFF. The CDR3, as DNA: TGCGCCAGCACCGGACAGCCGAACACCGGGGAGCTGTTTTTT.

This clone was counted only a few times. The chain combines TRBV7-2 with TRBJ1-2, with 7 bases fitting TRBD1. V gave up 5 bases and J gave up 7 bases; unmatched junction bases: 7. Germline CDR1 reads SGHTA; CDR2 reads FQGNSA. The CDR3 extends over 13 amino acids. The CDR3 bases are TGTGCCAGCAGCCCCCGACAGGGAGGTGGCTACACCTTC. Its translation is CASSPRQGGGYTF.

This clone turned up a few times. The chain recombines TRBV30 with TRBJ2-1, with 10 bases matching TRBD2. The V gene's germline CDR1 is GTSNPN and CDR2 SVGIG (reference sequence). Unmatched junction bases numbered 10, after V lost 8 bases and J lost 9 bases. The CDR3 contains 13 residues. CDR3 residues: CARSSGSGGEQFF. DNA of the CDR3: TGTGCCCGATCTAGCGGGAGTGGGGGTGAGCAGTTCTTC.

DNA for the CDR3: TGTGCCAGTAGTATCCCGGACAGTGAAGCTTTCTTT. It codes for CASSIPDSEAFF. This chain joins TRBV19 and TRBJ1-1; D might be TRBD1 (6 bases). Deletions cut 3 bases from V and 7 bases from J, with 9 bases between. Germline V gene sequence: CDR1 LNHDA, CDR2 SQIVND (reference sequence). The CDR3 sequence is 12 residues long.

This clone was seen a handful of times. The chain couples TRBV6-4 to TRBJ2-1; 8 nucleotides match TRBD2. J lost 3 bases, V lost 7 bases, and 8 bases had no gene match. This CDR3 is 15 amino acids long. Per the germline V gene, CDR1 is MRHNA and CDR2 is SNTAGT. As DNA, the CDR3 is TGTGCCAGCATCGAGGGAGCGGGAGACTACAATGAGCAGTTCTTC. Protein: CASIEGAGDYNEQFF.